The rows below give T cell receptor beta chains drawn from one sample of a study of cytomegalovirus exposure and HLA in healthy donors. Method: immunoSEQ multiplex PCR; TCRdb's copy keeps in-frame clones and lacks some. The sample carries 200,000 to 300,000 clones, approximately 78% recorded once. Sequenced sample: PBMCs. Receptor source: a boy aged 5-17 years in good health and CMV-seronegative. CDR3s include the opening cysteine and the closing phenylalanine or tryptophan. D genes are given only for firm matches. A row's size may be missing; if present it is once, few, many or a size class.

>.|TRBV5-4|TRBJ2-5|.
TGTGCCAGCAGCTTGGGAGGCTCGGAGACCCAGTACTTC
CASSLGGSETQYF
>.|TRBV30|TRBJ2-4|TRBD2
TGTGCCTGGAGTGTACCTCTAGCGGGGGGGCTGATCAAAAACATTCAGTACTTC
CAWSVPLAGGLIKNIQYF
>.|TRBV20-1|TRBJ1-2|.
TGCAGCCAGGGGACCATCTATGGCTACACCTTC
CSQGTIYGYTF
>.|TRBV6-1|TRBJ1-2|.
TGTGCCAGCAGTGAAAGTCCCGCCAGAGGCTACACCTTC
CASSESPARGYTF
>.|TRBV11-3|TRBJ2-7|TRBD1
TGTGCCAGCAGCTTTCCCGGACAGGGGGTTTACGAGCAGTACTTC
CASSFPGQGVYEQYF
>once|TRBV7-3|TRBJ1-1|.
TGTGCCAGCAGCTTATCCGTTGACACTGAAGCTTTCTTT
CASSLSVDTEAFF
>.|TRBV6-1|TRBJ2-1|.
TGTGCCGGGGGCAGGGAGCACAATGAGCAGTTCTTC
CAGGREHNEQFF
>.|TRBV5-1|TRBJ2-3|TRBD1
TGCGCCAGCAGTACACAGGGGGTTCGGAATACGCAGTATTTT
CASSTQGVRNTQYF
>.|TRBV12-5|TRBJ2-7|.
TGTGCTAGTGGACCCGCCCGGGACAACTACTTAACCTACGAGCAGTACTTC
CASGPARDNYLTYEQYF
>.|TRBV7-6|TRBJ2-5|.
TGTGCCAGCAGCTTAGGGACTGACCGAAAGACCCAGTACTTC
CASSLGTDRKTQYF
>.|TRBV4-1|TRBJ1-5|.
TGCGCCAGCAGCCAAGGGTTCGCGGAGGCTTATAGCAATCAGCCCCAGCATTTT
CASSQGFAEAYSNQPQHF
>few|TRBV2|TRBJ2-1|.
TGTGCCAGCAGAGCGTCAGGGTTTCCGTACAATGAGCAGTTCTTC
CASRASGFPYNEQFF
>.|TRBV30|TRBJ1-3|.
TGTGCCTGGACGACAGGTGGTGTGGTTGGAAACACCATATATTTT
CAWTTGGVVGNTIYF
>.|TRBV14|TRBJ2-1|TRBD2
TGTGCCAGCAGCCCGGGACTAGGGATCGACAATGAGCAGTTCTTC
CASSPGLGIDNEQFF
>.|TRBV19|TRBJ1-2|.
TGTGCCAGTAGTACATACCAGGGGTACTATGGCTACACCTTC
CASSTYQGYYGYTF
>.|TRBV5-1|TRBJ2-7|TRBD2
TGCGCCAGCAGCTTACAGCGGGGGGCCTCCTACGAGCAGTACTTC
CASSLQRGASYEQYF
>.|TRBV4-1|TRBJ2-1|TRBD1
TGCGCCAGCAGCCACCGACAGGGTTTGGGGAATGAGCAGTTCTTC
CASSHRQGLGNEQFF
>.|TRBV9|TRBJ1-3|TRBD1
TGTGCCAGCAGCGGTCAGGGGGCAAGAAACACCATATATTTT
CASSGQGARNTIYF
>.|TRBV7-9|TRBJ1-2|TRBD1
TGTGCCAGCAGCTTGACAGGGGGCCGAGGGCGCGGCTACACCTTC
CASSLTGGRGRGYTF
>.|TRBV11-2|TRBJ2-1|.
TGTGCCAGCAGCTTAAATATACGACAGGCTCTCTACAATGAGCAGTTCTTC
CASSLNIRQALYNEQFF
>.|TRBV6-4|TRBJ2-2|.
TGTGCCAGCAGTGCATTTTTAGCGGATAACACCGGGGAGCTGTTTTTT
CASSAFLADNTGELFF
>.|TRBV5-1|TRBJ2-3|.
TGCGCCAGCAGCTTGGCCGGCGGTAGCACAGATACGCAGTATTTT
CASSLAGGSTDTQYF
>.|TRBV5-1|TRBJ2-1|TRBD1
TGCGCCAGCAGCATTGGACAGGGCCGGAATGAGCAGTTCTTC
CASSIGQGRNEQFF
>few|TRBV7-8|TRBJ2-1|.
TGTGCCAGCAGCTTAGTAGAGGTAGGAAGTGAGCAGTTCTTC
CASSLVEVGSEQFF
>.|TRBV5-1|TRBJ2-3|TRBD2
TGCGCCAGCAGCTTTGTATCGGGGGGGACAGATACGCAGTATTTT
CASSFVSGGTDTQYF
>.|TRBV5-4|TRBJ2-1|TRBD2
TGTGCCAGCAGCTTGGGAGCGGGAGGGCTCTACAATGAGCAGTTCTTC
CASSLGAGGLYNEQFF
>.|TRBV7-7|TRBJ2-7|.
TGTGCCAGCAGCCGGGGATTGGGGGGAAAGGGCGAGCAGTACTTC
CASSRGLGGKGEQYF
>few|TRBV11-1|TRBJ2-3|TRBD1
TGTGCCAGCACCCGATTGGGACAGTGGACAGATACGCAGTATTTT
CASTRLGQWTDTQYF
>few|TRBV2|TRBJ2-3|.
TGTGCCAGCAGTGAGGCAGGGGGCACAGATACGCAGTATTTT
CASSEAGGTDTQYF
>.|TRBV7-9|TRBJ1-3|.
TGTGCCAGCAGCCCCTGGGGAGGGTTTTTCTCTGGAAACACCATATATTTT
CASSPWGGFFSGNTIYF
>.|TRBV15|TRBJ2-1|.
TGTGCCACCAGCGGATACACTAAGTCCTTTGAGCAGTTCTTC
CATSGYTKSFEQFF
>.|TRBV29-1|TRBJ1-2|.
TGCAGCGTTGACAGGCTTAACTATGGCTACACCTTC
CSVDRLNYGYTF
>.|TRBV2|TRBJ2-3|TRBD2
TGTGCCAGCAGTGAGGGACTAGCTCGGTTCCCAGATACGCAGTATTTT
CASSEGLARFPDTQYF
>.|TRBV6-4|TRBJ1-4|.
TGTGCCAGCAGTGACCGCTCACTACGGGGGTCCGCAGAAGGGGAAAAACTGTTTTTT
CASSDRSLRGSAEGEKLFF
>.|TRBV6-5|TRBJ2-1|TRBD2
TGTGCCAGCAGATTGAGCGGGGGGGCGAGGAATGAGCAGTTCTTC
CASRLSGGARNEQFF